A selection of T cell receptor beta chains follows, all from one sample in a study of long-term antiretroviral therapy in people with HIV. TCRdb's copy holds only in-frame clones and misses some; the assay was immunoSEQ multiplex PCR. The table shows over 30,000 clones, with roughly 82% occurring only once. The sample consisted of unsorted PBMCs, taken 0.6 years after starting antiretroviral therapy. The receptors here all came from a man aged 18 to 30 with HIV. Each CDR3 is given with its conserved first and last residue. The D gene is left open where the match is weak. Clone size is shown for a subset of rows, as once, few, many or a class of expanded clone.

>-|TRBD2|TRBJ2-7|TRBV2
TGTGCCAGCAGTGAAGCGCTTCGGATAGCGGGAACCTACGAGCAGTACTTC
CASSEALRIAGTYEQYF
>-|TRBD2|TRBJ2-5|TRBV6-1
TGTGCCAGCAGTGAACCCCATGGGACTAGCGGGATCGGAGAGACCCAGTACTTC
CASSEPHGTSGIGETQYF
>-|-|TRBJ2-2|TRBV5-5
TGTGCCAGCAGGGGCGTAGACAGGGAGGACCCGAACACCGGGGAGCTGTTTTTT
CASRGVDREDPNTGELFF
>-|-|TRBJ2-1|TRBV7-9
TGTGCCAGCAGCTTAGTATTGCGCGGGACAGCCGACAATGAGCAGTTCTTC
CASSLVLRGTADNEQFF
>-|TRBD2|TRBJ2-7|TRBV5-1
TGCGCCAGCAGCTTGGTAGGGCTCAGCGGGGACGAGCAGTACTTC
CASSLVGLSGDEQYF
>-|TRBD1|TRBJ2-5|TRBV15
TGTGCCACCAGCAGAGCCGGACAGGGAGTCTACCAAGAGACCCAGTACTTC
CATSRAGQGVYQETQYF
>few|TRBD2|TRBJ2-7|TRBV28
TGTGCCAGCAGCCCGGGACTAGCGGGACTTCCCTACGAGCAGTACTTC
CASSPGLAGLPYEQYF
>-|-|TRBJ1-5|TRBV6-5
TGTGCCAGCAGTTACTCGATTCCTAACCCCAATCAGCCCCAGCATTTT
CASSYSIPNPNQPQHF
>-|-|TRBJ1-5|TRBV27
TGTGCCAGCAGTACACGGGGTTCCAGTCAGCCCCAGCATTTT
CASSTRGSSQPQHF
>-|-|TRBJ2-7|TRBV29-1
TGCAGCGTCTCGGACTCCTACGAGCAGTACTTC
CSVSDSYEQYF
>-|-|TRBJ1-1|TRBV2
TGTGCCAGCAGTTGGAATAGTGTTTGGTCTCGAGGGGTCGGCACTGAAGCTTTCTTT
CASSWNSVWSRGVGTEAFF
>-|-|TRBJ2-7|TRBV14
TGTGCCAGCAGCCAAGATCCAGCTGGGTGGGGCGAGCAGTACTTC
CASSQDPAGWGEQYF
>-|-|TRBJ1-5|TRBV7-2
TGTGCCAGCAGCTTAGGGTGGTCCAGCAATCAGCCCCAGCATTTT
CASSLGWSSNQPQHF
>-|-|TRBJ2-7|TRBV14
TGTGCCAGCAGCCAGTATCAAGCATACGAGCAGTACTTC
CASSQYQAYEQYF
>-|-|TRBJ2-5|TRBV7-3
TGTGCCAGCAGCTTAAAGGGGGAAGGACTGTACCAAGAGACCCAGTACTTC
CASSLKGEGLYQETQYF
>-|-|TRBJ2-7|TRBV6-4
TGTGCCAGCAGACACAGGGGGGGTAACTACGAGCAGTACTTC
CASRHRGGNYEQYF
>few|-|TRBJ1-2|TRBV5-6
TGTGCCAGCAGCTTGGCCGGGACGGATTATTTCGGCTACACCTTC
CASSLAGTDYFGYTF
>-|-|TRBJ2-7|TRBV7-9
TGTGCCAGCAGCTTTGTCGGGGTCGGCGAGCAGTACTTC
CASSFVGVGEQYF
>-|-|TRBJ1-1|TRBV14
TGTGCCAGCAGCCAAGTTTGGACGGAAGCTTTCTTT
CASSQVWTEAFF
>-|-|TRBJ2-3|TRBV27
TGTGCCAGCAGTTTTCGCGCCACAGATACGCAGTATTTT
CASSFRATDTQYF
>medium-sized|TRBD1|TRBJ2-3|TRBV29-1
TGCAGCGCCCGAGGGGGCGGGCACACAGATACGCAGTATTTT
CSARGGGHTDTQYF
>-|-|TRBJ1-3|TRBV5-5
TGTGCCAGCAGCTATGGGAGGCGGGGATCCTATGGGAGCTCTGGAAACACCATATATTTT
CASSYGRRGSYGSSGNTIYF
>-|TRBD2|TRBJ2-3|TRBV7-8
TGTGCCAGCAGCGAAATAGCGGGAGGGACAGATACGCAGTATTTT
CASSEIAGGTDTQYF
>once|TRBD2|TRBJ2-1|TRBV4-3
TGCGCCAGCAGCCAAGATACAAGAGCGGGGAATGAGCAGTTCTTC
CASSQDTRAGNEQFF
>-|-|TRBJ2-3|TRBV28
TGTGCCAGCAGTTTACCGGGGAGGATAAGCACAGATACGCAGTATTTT
CASSLPGRISTDTQYF
>-|TRBD1|TRBJ1-3|TRBV7-2
TGTGCCAGCAGCTTAAGAGGGACAGGGGTGGGAAACACCATATATTTT
CASSLRGTGVGNTIYF
>-|TRBD2|TRBJ2-1|TRBV29-1
TGCAGCGTTGCGCCTAGCGGGTCCTACAATGAGCAGTTCTTC
CSVAPSGSYNEQFF
>-|-|TRBJ1-1|TRBV10-1
TGCGCCAGCAGTGAGTCGGGGGGCACTGAAGCTTTCTTT
CASSESGGTEAFF
>-|-|TRBJ1-5|TRBV5-5
TGTGCCAGCAGCTTGGGGACAGTTCAGCCCCAGCATTTT
CASSLGTVQPQHF
>-|-|TRBJ2-3|TRBV9
TGTGCCAGCAGCGTAGAACCGGGCACTAATACGCAGTATTTT
CASSVEPGTNTQYF
>-|TRBD2|TRBJ2-7|TRBV30
TGTGCCTGGAGTCCGAATCCGGGACTAGCGGGCGAGCAGTACTTC
CAWSPNPGLAGEQYF
>-|-|TRBJ1-1|TRBV7-9
TGTGCCAGCAGCACAATATGGGGGGGGTCCACTGAAGCTTTCTTT
CASSTIWGGSTEAFF
>-|-|TRBJ1-1|TRBV19
TGTGCCAGTGAGGGGGGGGATGCGGGCACTGAAGCTTTCTTT
CASEGGDAGTEAFF
>-|-|TRBJ1-2|TRBV7-2
TGTGCCAGCAGCCAACAGACAAACTATGGCTACACCTTC
CASSQQTNYGYTF
>-|TRBD2|TRBJ2-1|TRBV6-5
TGTGCCAGCAGTAATAGCGGGAAACCGGACAATGAGCAGTTCTTC
CASSNSGKPDNEQFF
>-|-|TRBJ2-1|TRBV5-4
TGTGCCAGCAGTTCAGTCTTGAGCTCCTACAATGAGCAGTTCTTC
CASSSVLSSYNEQFF
>-|-|TRBJ2-3|TRBV27
TGTGCCAGCAGTTTAAGGACATTAAAAGGGGATACGCAGTATTTT
CASSLRTLKGDTQYF